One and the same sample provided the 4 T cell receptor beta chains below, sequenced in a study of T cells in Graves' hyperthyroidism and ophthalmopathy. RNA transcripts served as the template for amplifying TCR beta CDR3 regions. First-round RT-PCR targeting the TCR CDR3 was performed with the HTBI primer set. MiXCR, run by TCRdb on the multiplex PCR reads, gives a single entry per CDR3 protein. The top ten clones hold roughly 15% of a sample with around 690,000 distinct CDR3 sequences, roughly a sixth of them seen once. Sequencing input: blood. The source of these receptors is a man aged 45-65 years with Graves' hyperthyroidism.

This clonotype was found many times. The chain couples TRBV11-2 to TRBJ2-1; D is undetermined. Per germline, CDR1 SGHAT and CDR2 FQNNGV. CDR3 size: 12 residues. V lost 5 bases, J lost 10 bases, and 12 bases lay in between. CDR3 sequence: CASSQTSLEQFF. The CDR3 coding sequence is TGTGCCAGCAGCCAGACAAGTTTGGAGCAGTTCTTC.

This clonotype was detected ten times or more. The CDR3 nucleotides read TGCAGTGCTAGTTGGCTAGCGGGAGGACAAGAGACCCAGTACTTC. Protein: CSASWLAGGQETQYF. V usage is TRBV20-1 and J usage is TRBJ2-5, with TRBD2 matching 11 bases. V shed 3 bases, J shed 2 bases, and the junction held 5 bases outside the gene matches. This CDR3 is built from 15 residues. Germline values: CDR1 DFQATT, CDR2 SNEGSKA (reference sequence).

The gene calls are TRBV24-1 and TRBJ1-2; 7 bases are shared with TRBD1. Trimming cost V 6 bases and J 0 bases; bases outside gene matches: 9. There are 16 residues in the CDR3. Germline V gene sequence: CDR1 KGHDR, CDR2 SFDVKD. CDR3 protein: CATSSQGQEANYGYTF. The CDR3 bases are TGTGCCACCAGTTCACAAGGACAGGAAGCTAACTATGGCTACACCTTC.

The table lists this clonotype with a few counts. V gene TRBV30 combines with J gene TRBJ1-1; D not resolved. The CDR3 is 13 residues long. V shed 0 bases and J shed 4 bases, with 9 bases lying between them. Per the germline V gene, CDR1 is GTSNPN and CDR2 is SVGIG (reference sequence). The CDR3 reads CAWSVRGFTEAFF. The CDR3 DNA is TGTGCCTGGAGTGTAAGAGGGTTCACTGAAGCTTTCTTT.